Listed below are T cell receptor beta chains from one sample, sequenced in a study of CD8+CD57+ T cells in acquired aplastic anemia. Using its own MiXCR run on the reads, TCRdb lists one record per CDR3 protein. The table lists about 220,000 distinct CDR3 sequences, roughly 35% of them singletons. The material sequenced was sorted CD4+, CD8+, or CD8+CD57+ T cells (not recorded which) from PBMCs. Every receptor here comes from a human donor in good health, serving as a control. The CDR3 runs from the conserved cysteine through the conserved F or W. A D gene is named only where the DNA matches it firmly.

TRBV24-1,TRBJ1-2,13,TRBD1,CAFSWDRGRGYTF
TRBV18,TRBJ2-3,17,.,CASSPSSDSGGTDTQYF
TRBV15,TRBJ2-7,8,.,CATSEQYF
TRBV19,TRBJ2-1,15,.,CASSMGHVGVNEQFF
TRBV30,TRBJ1-3,16,TRBD1,CAWSRSAMTGLDTIYF
TRBV27,TRBJ2-7,15,.,CASSLSQGYPYEQYF
TRBV6-5,TRBJ2-7,16,.,CASSYLRDTSSYEQYF
TRBV2,TRBJ2-3,16,.,CASSRRLGDGTDTQYF
TRBV2,TRBJ1-2,13,.,CASSLSGSVSYTF
TRBV19,TRBJ1-2,15,TRBD1,CASSPQGAANYGYTF
TRBV5-1,TRBJ2-7,15,TRBD2,CASSLNSGRAYEQYF
TRBV2,TRBJ2-7,17,TRBD1,CASSVETGGVRTYEQYF
TRBV18,TRBJ1-1,15,.,CASPIARDARVAGFF
TRBV20-1,TRBJ2-1,13,.,CSAAVAGLSGQFF
TRBV4-1,TRBJ1-1,14,.,CASNQNREWTEAFF